This T cell receptor (beta chain) is drawn from a study of T cell responses to AZD1222 COVID-19 vaccine. Here immunoSEQ multiplex PCR was the method, and the copy in TCRdb shows in-frame clones only, minus some. This sample carries about 94,000 clones, 88% of them seen once, and the ten largest clones take 9.5% to 13%. A few counts support this clone. The target antigen is unknown. Points from the study as a whole: Unmutated variant regions reportedly attract nearly half of all spike-specific TCRs. Dominant at 160-218 and 743-854, vaccine-associated CD4 TCRs also spanned spike. Spike-specific TCRs gained breadth and depth after people received two AZD1222 doses.

V lost 1 base to trimming and J lost 2 bases, with 13 bases between them. This CDR3 region has 16 residues. Germline CDR1 is LGHNA and CDR2 is YSLEER. The chain joins TRBV4-3 to TRBJ2-3; D is unresolved. The material sequenced was peripheral blood, taken 28 days after the second AZD1222 dose. This clonotype originated in an adult who received the AZD1222 COVID-19 vaccine. The CDR3 protein is CASSQGSLFSTDTQYF. The DNA for the CDR3 is TGCGCCAGCAGCCAAGGATCTCTATTCTCCACAGATACGCAGTATTTT.